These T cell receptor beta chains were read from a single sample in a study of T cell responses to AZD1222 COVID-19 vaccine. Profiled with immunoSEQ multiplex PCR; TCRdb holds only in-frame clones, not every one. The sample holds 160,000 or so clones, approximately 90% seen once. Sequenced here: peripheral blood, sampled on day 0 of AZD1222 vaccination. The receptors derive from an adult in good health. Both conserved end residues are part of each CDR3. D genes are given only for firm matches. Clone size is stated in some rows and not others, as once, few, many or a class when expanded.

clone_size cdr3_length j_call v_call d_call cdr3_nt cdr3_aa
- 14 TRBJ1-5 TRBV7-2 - TGTGCCAGCAGCTTAGATCGGTTTGGCCAGCCCCAGCATTTT CASSLDRFGQPQHF
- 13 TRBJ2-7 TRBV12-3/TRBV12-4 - TGTGCCAGCAGTTTTGGTAGCCCCGCCGAGCAGTACTTC CASSFGSPAEQYF
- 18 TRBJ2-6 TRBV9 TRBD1 TGTGCCAGCAGCGTACCGGACAGGGGGCGCAATGGGGCCAACGTCCTGACTTTC CASSVPDRGRNGANVLTF
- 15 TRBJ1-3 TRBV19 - TGTGCCAGTAGTTCCTCAGTTGACTCTGGAAACACCATATATTTT CASSSSVDSGNTIYF
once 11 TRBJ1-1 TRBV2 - TGTGCCAGCAGAGTAGTCACTGAAGCTTTCTTT CASRVVTEAFF
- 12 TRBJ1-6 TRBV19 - TGTGCCAGTACCTCAGGGACTTCACCCCTCCACTTT CASTSGTSPLHF
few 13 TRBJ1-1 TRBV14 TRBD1 TGTGCCAGCAGCCAGCAGGGGGGCACTGAAGCTTTCTTT CASSQQGGTEAFF
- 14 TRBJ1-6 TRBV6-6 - TGTGCCAGCACCGCTGGGGTGCGGAATTCACCCCTCCACTTT CASTAGVRNSPLHF
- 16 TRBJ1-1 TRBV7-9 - TGTGCCAGCAGCTCACATAATTCACAGGCTAGCACTGAAGCTTTCTTT CASSSHNSQASTEAFF
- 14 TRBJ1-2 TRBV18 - TGTGCCAGCTCCGCCACAGGGACCCAATATGGCTACACCTTC CASSATGTQYGYTF
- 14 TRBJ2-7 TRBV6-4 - TGTGCCAGCCGAGAGGTGTGGGGTCGGCACGAGCAGTACTTC CASREVWGRHEQYF
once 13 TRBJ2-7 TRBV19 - TGTGCCAGTAGTATTAGTGCAACCTACGAGCAGTACTTC CASSISATYEQYF
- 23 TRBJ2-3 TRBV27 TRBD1 TGTGCCAGCAGTTTATCCCACCTTCTCCACGGACAGGGGAAAAGCTTTAATGCAGATACGCAGTATTTT CASSLSHLLHGQGKSFNADTQYF